The clone carrying this TCR beta chain came up a few times. This sample was included in a study of beta chain features in type 1 diabetes. Study-level information: Healthy donors and patients showed comparable age, gender and cell yields.

Reverse transcription of all isolated RNA meant that expressed TCRB transcripts were sequenced. Here immunoSEQ multiplex PCR was the method, and the copy in TCRdb shows in-frame clones only, minus some. The sample comprises around 250,000 clones, 13% to 15% of which are singletons, and about 0.026% rests with the top ten. Germline V CDR1 and CDR2: DFQATT, SNEGSKA (reference sequence). This CDR3 spans 11 amino acids. The chain employs TRBV20-1 and TRBJ2-7, with TRBD1 identical over 9 bases. The origin of this receptor is a woman aged 40 to 50 in good health. Input material: naive CD4+ T cells from blood. CDR3 DNA: TGCGGGACAGGGATGGTCCACGAGCAGTACTTC. Residues: CGTGMVHEQYF.